Below are 30 T cell receptor beta chains sequenced from a single sample in a study of T-cell reconstitution after alpha-beta-depleted transplantation in children (dated by TCRdb to about 2016). Reading the label with the study, this specimen's treatment or condition is: allogeneic hematopoietic cell transplantation with graft depleted of TCRalphabeta T cells and CD19 B cells. Library method: PCR. Sequenced using an Illumina HiSeq 2500. To normalize quantification of the TCRbeta repertoire, the TCR libraries were built with molecular barcoding that relied on unique molecular identifiers. TCRdb reprocessed the public reads (quality trimming at Q25 with fastp, clone calling with MiXCR) and kept in-frame beta chains. Rows are unified per CDR3 protein, each entry keeping the most common DNA and genes. Across this sample there are just over 200,000 distinct CDR3 sequences, with approximately 8.4% seen only once. 35% to 45% of the sample is in the top ten clones.

The sequencing here drew on PBMCs, mostly from graft donor cells, taken 360 days after TCRalphabeta/CD19-depleted stem cell transplant. The origin of the receptors is a male patient between 2 and 15 years old who had a stem cell transplant for acute myeloid leukemia, so the T cells may come from the graft donor.

This clonotype has just a few counts. The J gene is TRBJ2-5, the V gene TRBV9; D uncertain. CDR1 is SGDLS and CDR2 is YYNGEE in the germline V gene. This CDR3 spans 12 amino acids. Trimming removed 3 bases from V and 5 bases from J, with 8 bases in between. The CDR3 sequence is CASSGNRETQYF. The CDR3 bases are TGTGCCAGCAGCGGTAACCGGGAGACCCAGTACTTC. Using reference TRBV9 and TRBJ2-5 for the parts outside the CDR3, the full variable domain is DSGVTQTPKHLITATGQRVTLRCSPRSGDLSVYWYQQSLDQGLQFLIQYYNGEERAKGNILERFSAQQFPDLHSELNLSSLELGDSALYFCASSGNRETQYFGPGTRLLVL.

This clonotype has ten or more counts. The chain uses TRBV5-6 and TRBJ2-7; 7 bases fit TRBD1. CDR1 and CDR2 (germline): SGHDT, YYEEEE. V gave up 5 bases and J gave up 5 bases; unmatched junction bases: 7. The CDR3 runs 13 residues. The CDR3 DNA is TGTGCCAGCAGTATACAGGGGACGAACGAGCAGTACTTC. Protein product: CASSIQGTNEQYF.

This chain joins TRBV12-3 or TRBV12-4 and TRBJ2-3; TRBD2 matches at 7 bases. CDR3 length equals 16 residues. V lost 4 bases to trimming and J lost 5 bases; unmatched junction nucleotides: 12. CDR3 sequence reads: CASSSGIGRAVDTQYF. The CDR3 bases are TGTGCCAGCAGTTCCGGTATTGGGAGGGCGGTAGATACGCAGTATTTT.

This clonotype occurred many times. The chain joins TRBV7-2 to TRBJ2-3; a possible D gene is TRBD2 (5 bases). Germline V gene data show CDR1 as SGHTA and CDR2 as FQGNSA. V was trimmed by 2 bases and J by 1 base, leaving 13 bases between them. This CDR3 has 16 amino acids. This CDR3 is CASSLFVTGGTDTQYF. CDR3 sequence (DNA): TGTGCCAGCAGCTTATTCGTGACCGGGGGCACAGATACGCAGTATTTT.

The V and J genes are TRBV7-9 and TRBJ2-3, with TRBD2 identical over 8 bases. The trim removed 5 bases at V and 1 base at J, leaving 11 bases unmatched. This CDR3 contains 17 residues. Germline V CDR1 and CDR2: SEHNR, FQNEAQ (reference sequence). CDR3 DNA: TGTGCCAGCAGCCCCTGGAGCGGGAGTCGGGGCACAGATACGCAGTATTTT. Protein sequence: CASSPWSGSRGTDTQYF.

This clonotype was recorded a few times. V gene TRBV5-4 combines with J gene TRBJ2-7, with TRBD2 matching 8 bases. CDR1 SGHNT and CDR2 YYREEE come from the germline V gene (reference sequence). The V segment lost 3 bases and the J segment 0 bases; nucleotides outside the gene matches: 17. There are 19 residues in the CDR3. CDR3 bases: TGTGCCAGCAGCTACTCCGGGAGGGGACGAACCTCCCCCTCCTACGAGCAGTACTTC. It specifies CASSYSGRGRTSPSYEQYF.

This clonotype was seen only a few times. V gene TRBV4-3 combines with J gene TRBJ2-5; 12 bases are a match to TRBD1. J gave up 4 bases and V 4 bases, and 7 bases lay outside the gene matches. This CDR3 region has 16 residues. CDR1 is LGHNA and CDR2 is YSLEER in the germline V gene. The CDR3 reads CASSPGTGGAGETQYF. The CDR3 DNA reads as TGCGCCAGCAGCCCTGGGACAGGGGGCGCGGGAGAGACCCAGTACTTC.

The rearrangement links TRBV11-1 to TRBJ2-1; 13 bases are shared with TRBD2. Germline CDR1 is SGHAT and CDR2 is FQDESV (reference sequence). CDR3 length equals 20 residues. With V trimmed by 4 bases and J by 0 bases, 12 bases remained unmatched. The CDR3 DNA is TGTGCCAGCAGCTCTCCCCTATACCGACTAGCGGGGGGCTCCTACAATGAGCAGTTCTTC. Amino acids: CASSSPLYRLAGGSYNEQFF.

This clonotype has more than one count but fewer than ten. This chain links TRBV5-1 with TRBJ1-4, with a tentative D call TRBD1 (5 bases). The CDR3 covers 15 residues. The germline CDR1 and CDR2 sequences are SGHRS and YFSETQ. V lost 4 bases and J 3 bases, leaving 13 bases between the germline ends. CDR3 DNA sequence: TGCGCCAGCAGCAGGGACGGGGAATCTAATGAAAAACTGTTTTTT. It encodes CASSRDGESNEKLFF.

This clonotype was found a few times. This sequence joins TRBV20-1 and TRBJ2-1; TRBD2 aligns across 8 bases. Losses at the gene ends were 4 bases for V and 9 bases for J; bases not matched to a gene: 8. The CDR3 loop spans 13 amino acids. Germline assignment: CDR1 DFQATT and CDR2 SNEGSKA (reference sequence). This CDR3 reads CSATSGREAEQFF. The CDR3 coding sequence is TGCAGTGCTACCAGCGGGAGAGAGGCTGAGCAGTTCTTC.

This clonotype occurred many times. This rearrangement joins TRBV9 to TRBJ2-7; 7 nucleotides match TRBD1. Germline-derived CDR1 and CDR2 are SGDLS and YYNGEE. V was pared by 4 bases and J by 3 bases, with 10 bases of the junction left unmatched. The CDR3 sequence is 15 residues long. CDR3 in DNA: TGTGCCAGCAGCCCCAAGGACAGGTTACACTACGAGCAGTACTTC. This translates into CASSPKDRLHYEQYF.

This clonotype was observed a handful of times. This sequence joins TRBV18 and TRBJ1-1, with D hard to call. CDR1 KGHSH and CDR2 LQKENI come from the germline V gene. V was trimmed by 3 bases and J by 4 bases, leaving 15 bases between them. The CDR3 runs 15 residues. CDR3 residues: CASSPPRGGGTEAFF. In DNA form, the CDR3 reads TGTGCCAGCTCACCGCCCCGTGGCGGAGGCACTGAAGCTTTCTTT.

This clonotype was seen ten or more times. V is TRBV20-1 and J is TRBJ2-2, with 8 bases lining up with TRBD2. Trimming at V came to 3 bases and at J to 0 bases, leaving 6 bases not matched to a gene. Looked up from germline, CDR1 is DFQATT and CDR2 is SNEGSKA (reference sequence). The CDR3 length is 16 residues. CDR3 DNA sequence: TGCAGTGCTAGGGGTTTACTAGCGGCGAACACCGGGGAGCTGTTTTTT. This codes for CSARGLLAANTGELFF.

This clonotype was observed many times. The chain combines TRBV29-1 with TRBJ2-3, with TRBD1 as a possible D gene (5 bases). This CDR3 is built from 15 residues. Germline CDR1 SQVTM, CDR2 ANQGSEA. V was clipped by 6 bases and J by 2 bases, with 18 bases between them. Here the CDR3 reads CSVARDSRTTDTQYF. The CDR3 nucleotides read TGCAGCGTGGCAAGAGACAGCCGAACCACAGATACGCAGTATTTT.

The CDR3 DNA follows: TGTGCCATCAGGGACAGGGGTCACACCGGGGAGCTGTTTTTT. Protein: CAIRDRGHTGELFF. The chain carries TRBV10-3 and TRBJ2-2, with 9 bases lining up with TRBD1. Germline assignment: CDR1 ENHRY and CDR2 SYGVKD. V lost 6 bases to trimming and J lost 3 bases; unmatched junction nucleotides: 2. This CDR3 has 14 amino acids.

The chain recombines TRBV6-2 or TRBV6-3 with TRBJ1-2; D gene unclear. V lost 6 bases and J lost 0, with 14 bases in between. CDR1 is MNHEY, CDR2 SVGEGT, per germline. The CDR3 loop spans 15 amino acids. The CDR3 DNA is TGTGCCAGCAGAACACCGGTCAAAACTAACTATGGCTACACCTTC. Amino acids: CASRTPVKTNYGYTF.

This clonotype was counted many times. The chain is built from TRBV12-3 or TRBV12-4 and TRBJ1-6; D uncertain. The CDR3 covers 14 residues. Deletions cut 3 bases from V and 10 bases from J, with 13 bases between. The CDR3 loop is CASSFERVGSPLHF. The CDR3 DNA sequence: TGTGCCAGCAGTTTTGAGAGAGTAGGGTCACCCCTCCACTTT.

This clonotype came up many times. Here the CDR3 reads CASSQDNEQFF. For the CDR3, the DNA is TGCGCCAGCAGCCAAGATAATGAGCAGTTCTTC. The rearrangement links TRBV4-3 to TRBJ2-1; D is uncertain. Trimming stripped 0 bases from V and 7 bases from J, with 1 base between. In germline, CDR1 is LGHNA, CDR2 YSLEER. CDR3 length: 11 residues.

By sample fraction, this clonotype is medium-sized. The CDR3 DNA follows: TGTGCCAGCAGTTTAGGGGGCGAGCAGCCCCAGCATTTT. Translated, it gives CASSLGGEQPQHF. This sequence joins TRBV27 and TRBJ1-5; the D gene is possibly TRBD1 (6 bases). With 2 bases removed from V and 7 bases from J, the gap between germline ends came to 9 bases. Germline assignment: CDR1 MNHEY and CDR2 SMNVEV (reference sequence). CDR3 length: 13 residues.

This rearrangement joins TRBV5-6 to TRBJ2-3; the D gene is possibly TRBD1 (5 bases). CDR1 is SGHDT and CDR2 is YYEEEE in the germline V gene. Trimming took 0 bases from V and 4 from J, leaving 15 bases between them. CDR3 length equals 16 residues. Here the CDR3 DNA reads TGTGCCAGCAGCTTGGAGGGGTTGGGCTTTCCAGATACGCAGTATTTT. Translating it yields CASSLEGLGFPDTQYF.

This clonotype was recorded many times. This sequence joins TRBV9 and TRBJ2-1; a weak D match, TRBD2 (5 bases). Germline V gene lookup returns CDR1 SGDLS and CDR2 YYNGEE. V gave up 4 bases and J gave up 4 bases, with 15 bases separating them. The length of the CDR3 is 15 residues. As DNA, the CDR3 is TGTGCCAGCAGCCCCCGGGGTAGCGTTTACAATGAGCAGTTCTTC. It specifies CASSPRGSVYNEQFF.

This clonotype turned up a few times. The V and J genes are TRBV7-2 and TRBJ2-7, with 12 nucleotides matching TRBD2. The CDR3 consists of 15 residues. Trimming removed 0 bases from V and 4 bases from J; junction bases left unmatched: 1. CDR1 and CDR2 from the germline V gene are SGHTA and FQGNSA. The CDR3 nucleotides read TGTGCCAGCAGCTTAGCGACTAGCGGGAGTTACGAGCAGTACTTC. Translated, it gives CASSLATSGSYEQYF. Full variable domain (missing parts from reference TRBV7-2 and TRBJ2-7): GAGVSQSPSNKVTEKGKDVELRCDPISGHTALYWYRQSLGQGLEFLIYFQGNSAPDKSGLPSDRFSAERTGGSVSTLTIQRTQQEDSAVYLCASSLATSGSYEQYFGPGTRLTVT.

This clonotype came up many times. V is TRBV10-3 and J is TRBJ2-1, with 9 bases identical to TRBD2. The CDR3 sequence is 14 residues long. The germline V gene has CDR1 ENHRY and CDR2 SYGVKD. The V gene end was trimmed by 7 bases and the J gene end by 8 bases; junction bases not matched to a gene: 9. CDR3 protein: CAITRGGGVYEQFF. CDR3 bases: TGTGCCATCACAAGGGGCGGGGGGGTGTATGAGCAGTTCTTC.

This clonotype was seen a few times. The rearrangement links TRBV6-1 to TRBJ1-2, with D possibly TRBD1 on 5 matching bases. V lost 5 bases and J 0 bases, leaving 19 bases between the germline ends. Germline CDR1 and CDR2: MNHNS and SASEGT. The CDR3 sequence is 17 residues long. CDR3 protein: CASSKIVQRDANYGYTF. The DNA of the CDR3 is TGTGCCAGCAGTAAAATCGTCCAGCGGGACGCTAACTATGGCTACACCTTC.

The chain's CDR3 is CASSKTSGFTDTQYF. The CDR3, as DNA: TGTGCCAGCAGCAAGACTAGCGGATTCACAGATACGCAGTATTTT. The rearrangement uses TRBV7-9 and TRBJ2-3; 9 bases map to TRBD2. V dropped 5 bases and J dropped 2; count of bases not matched to a gene: 5. Germline V gene lookup returns CDR1 SEHNR and CDR2 FQNEAQ (reference sequence). The CDR3 covers 15 residues.

The chain couples TRBV7-2 to TRBJ2-1, with 11 bases aligning to TRBD2. V was pared by 4 bases and J by 0 bases, with 5 bases of the junction left unmatched. This CDR3 has 17 amino acids. Germline CDR1 SGHTA, CDR2 FQGNSA. This CDR3 reads CASSSSSGRFSYNEQFF. The CDR3 DNA reads as TGTGCCAGCAGCTCCTCTAGCGGGAGGTTCTCCTACAATGAGCAGTTCTTC. The full variable domain, its missing parts supplied by reference TRBV7-2 and TRBJ2-1, is GAGVSQSPSNKVTEKGKDVELRCDPISGHTALYWYRQSLGQGLEFLIYFQGNSAPDKSGLPSDRFSAERTGGSVSTLTIQRTQQEDSAVYLCASSSSSGRFSYNEQFFGPGTRLTVL.

This clonotype has just a few counts. The rearrangement uses TRBV20-1 and TRBJ2-2; D may be TRBD1 or TRBD2 (5 bases each). V lost 6 bases to trimming and J lost 7 bases, with 24 bases between them. CDR3 length: 16 residues. The germline V gene has CDR1 DFQATT and CDR2 SNEGSKA (reference sequence). This CDR3 reads CSAIDPGPVFGGELFF. DNA for the CDR3: TGCAGTGCCATCGACCCGGGACCGGTGTTTGGCGGGGAGCTGTTTTTT.

The V call is TRBV2, the J call TRBJ2-3; TRBD1 might be the D (6 bases). V was pared by 8 bases and J by 2 bases, with 20 bases between. The CDR3 extends over 16 amino acids. In germline, CDR1 is SNHLY, CDR2 FYNNEI. The chain's CDR3 is CASPSKTGFVTDTQYF. The CDR3 DNA sequence: TGTGCCAGCCCCTCAAAGACAGGCTTTGTCACAGATACGCAGTATTTT.

V is TRBV10-3 and J is TRBJ2-5, with a weak D call TRBD2 (6 bases). V was pared by 2 bases and J by 0 bases, with 10 bases between. This CDR3 is built from 15 residues. CDR1 is ENHRY and CDR2 is SYGVKD in the germline V gene. CDR3 sequence (DNA): TGTGCCATCAGTGAGGGAGGGACGTACCAAGAGACCCAGTACTTC. Translating gives CAISEGGTYQETQYF.

This clonotype was counted a few times. The chain combines TRBV6-5 with TRBJ2-5; 7 nucleotides match TRBD2. The CDR3 is 17 residues long. J gave up 1 base and V 0 bases, and 8 bases lay outside the gene matches. Per the germline V gene, CDR1 is MNHEY and CDR2 is SVGAGI. The CDR3 loop reads CASSYSSSGEFQETQYF. CDR3 nucleotide sequence: TGTGCCAGCAGTTACTCGTCTAGCGGAGAGTTCCAAGAGACCCAGTACTTC.